Below, 13 T cell receptor beta chains from the same sample are listed, as sequenced in a study of monozygotic twins with inflammatory bowel disease. TCRdb re-called the 5' RACE reads and gives one entry per CDR3 protein, without DNA. The sample table includes approximately 400,000 distinct CDR3 sequences. The source material was blood. The receptor set was obtained from a human donor with ulcerative colitis or Crohn's disease, or a healthy co-twin of an affected twin (not recorded which).

The chain is built from TRBV7-3 and TRBJ2-3; TCRdb reports TRBD2, a call that lacks DNA to check it against. This CDR3 is 18 amino acids long. CDR1 SGHTA and CDR2 FQGTGA come from the germline V gene. Here the CDR3 reads CASSLWPRRGSLTDTQYF.

This chain connects TRBV29-1 to TRBJ2-1. The CDR3 loop spans 13 amino acids. Germline lookup yields CDR1 SQVTM and CDR2 ANQGSEA. The CDR3 spells CSVDRSSYNEQFF.

This chain uses TRBV4-3 with TRBJ1-5; TCRdb's D call, TRBD1, is unchecked because there is no DNA. CDR1 LGHNA and CDR2 YSLEER come from the germline V gene. The CDR3 runs 16 residues. The CDR3 region is CASSQDSRGLLGPQHF.

The chain links TRBV19 to TRBJ1-1; TCRdb calls TRBD1, which cannot be checked without DNA. Germline lookup yields CDR1 LNHDA and CDR2 SQIVND (reference sequence). This CDR3 is built from 14 residues. The CDR3: CASSSATRGTEAFF. The variable domain in full, with the rest retrieved from reference TRBV19 and TRBJ1-1, is DGGITQSPKYLFRKEGQNVTLSCEQNLNHDAMYWYRQDPGQGLRLIYYSQIVNDFQKGDIAEGYSVSREKKESFPLTVTSAQKNPTAFYLCASSSATRGTEAFFGQGTRLTVV.

The chain employs TRBV6-1 and TRBJ2-7; the TCRdb call, TRBD2, lacks DNA for checking. In germline, CDR1 is MNHNS, CDR2 SASEGT. This CDR3 spans 15 amino acids. The CDR3 region is CASSPGGGYQYEQYF.

The chain carries TRBV7-9 and TRBJ2-7. CDR1 and CDR2 (germline): SEHNR, FQNEAQ (reference sequence). The CDR3 runs to 13 residues. The CDR3 sequence: CASSLGSDNEQYF.

This sequence joins TRBV6-1 and TRBJ1-5; the D gene TCRdb calls, TRBD1, cannot be checked with no DNA. Germline-derived CDR1 and CDR2 are MNHNS and SASEGT. This CDR3 has 14 residues. The CDR3 sequence: CASTLGQGNQPQHF.

This chain uses TRBV30 with TRBJ1-5. The length of the CDR3 is 13 residues. The germline V gene has CDR1 GTSNPN and CDR2 SVGIG (reference sequence). The chain's CDR3 is CAWSVSSNQPQHF.

This rearrangement joins TRBV5-6 to TRBJ1-2; TCRdb lists TRBD1, though no DNA is available to test this call. The CDR3 covers 17 residues. Germline CDR1 SGHDT, CDR2 YYEEEE. CDR3 loop: CASSYPPNRGYNYGYTF.

The CDR3 reads CATSRPQGQTNIQYF. The gene calls are TRBV15 and TRBJ2-4; TCRdb's assignment of TRBD1 cannot be checked, as there is no DNA. The CDR3 is 15 residues long. The germline CDR1 and CDR2 sequences are LNHNV and YYDKDF (reference sequence). Variable domain in full (rest from reference TRBV15 and TRBJ2-4): DAMVIQNPRYQVTQFGKPVTLSCSQTLNHNVMYWYQQKSSQAPKLLFHYYDKDFNNEADTPDNFQSRRPNTSFCFLDIRSPGLGDTAMYLCATSRPQGQTNIQYFGAGTRLSVL.

The chain is built from TRBV11-1 and TRBJ2-3; absent DNA, TCRdb's TRBD1 call cannot be checked. The CDR3 contains 18 residues. Germline V gene data show CDR1 as SGHAT and CDR2 as FQDESV (reference sequence). The CDR3 reads CASSPARGGSVNTDTQYF.

The chain joins TRBV24-1 to TRBJ1-1. The germline gives CDR1 KGHDR, CDR2 SFDVKD. The CDR3 length is 12 residues. CDR3 amino acids: CATSDLGTEAFF.

The chain joins TRBV19 to TRBJ2-3; TCRdb lists TRBD1, though no DNA is available to test this call. The CDR3 contains 14 residues. Germline CDR1 and CDR2: LNHDA and SQIVND (reference sequence). The CDR3: CATKVGTITDTQYF.